This T cell receptor beta chain is from a study of immune cell composition in non-small cell lung cancer (dated by TCRdb to about 2017). Looking at the study overall: Histologic subtype, mostly lung adenocarcinoma or squamous cell carcinoma, was determined with H&E together with p63, CK5, Napsin A and TTF-1 immunohistochemistry. TCR-beta sequencing (Adaptive Biotechnologies) was performed on about 37 paired NSCLC tumour and non-adjacent lung specimens plus 26 tumour-only specimens. For supplementary cohort #1, made up of under 12 lung adenocarcinoma cases, paired tumour/lung TCR-beta sequencing was done and TIL populations were generated so that tumour reactivity could be assessed. The subtype comparisons left out a handful of tumour specimens with TCR-beta data because those specimens were rare histological subtypes. Study-level results and caveats: In 10 adenocarcinoma cases, maximal tumour-associated clone frequency correlated strongly with TIL tumour reactivity, whereas overall clonality did not. The reactivity cohort was only 10 cases, and tumour-reactive clones were not shown to share sequences with the dominant in vivo tumour-associated clones. Nearly half of NSCLC cases had tumour-associated clones >0.5%, with around four fifths of squamous carcinomas showing such clones compared with more than 25% of adenocarcinomas. Smoking pack-years did not significantly correlate with tumour TCR-beta clonality.

A two-step multiplex PCR amplified TCR-beta CDR3 regions from genomic DNA, and the second step of the PCR added Illumina-compatible adaptors. As a commercial immunoSEQ service, TCR-beta immunosequencing was carried out on an Illumina platform. In the paper's pipeline: Repertoires were described by productive clonality and by Top 10 Clones, which is the percentage of T-cell templates coming from the ten most frequent sequences. Productive clonality ranged from 0 to 1, with 1 indicating a monoclonal population. Tumour-associated clones were defined as sequences comprising at least 0.1% of tumour T-cell templates but absent from matched non-adjacent lung, identified via log10 scatter plots. Analyses were done in GraphPad Prism7 and R, with Student's t-tests for two-group comparisons, ANOVA for stages, and linear regression for relationships. This immuneACCESS table, as held by TCRdb, lists in-frame sequences with V and J called but not all clones. Of the missing ones, under half trace to an unresolved V gene in checked studies; the others have no known cause. The D gene and trimming were derived from the DNA, and the V and J assignments and clone size from that table. Present in this sample are about 6,600 clones, about 68% of which were seen just once. The ten top clones hold roughly 10% of the sample.

Normal lung samples came from the same patient and consisted of non-adjacent lung tissue collected as far from the tumour as possible, at a distance of at least 3 cm. From frozen aliquots of unsorted single-cell suspensions, genomic DNA was isolated using the QIAamp DNA kit. Tissues arrived within 2 hours after resection and were immediately processed into single-cell suspensions. Tissue was broken up mechanically, digested enzymatically with DNase I, collagenase I and hyaluronidase for roughly 28 minutes at 37 degrees C, and then filtered and RBC-lysed. Details on this clone: What antigen it recognizes has not been identified. No per-base quality is available; no much larger clone lies one base away.

This receptor was obtained from a human donor with non-small cell lung cancer. The sequenced material came from non-adjacent lung tissue.

In nucleotide form, the sequence is TGTGCCAGCAAACAGGGAGCCTATGGCTACACCTTC. Its protein product is CASKQGAYGYTF. The V gene is TRBV2 and the J gene is TRBJ1-2, with a tentative D gene TRBD1 over 6 matching bases. The germline V gene provides CDR1 SNHLY and CDR2 FYNNEI. The junction carries 10 bases between V and J, which are trimmed by 7 bases and 4 bases respectively. Its CDR3 holds 12 amino acids, cysteine through phenylalanine. This entry keeps only the CDR3 DNA: 36 bases, framed from base 1.